This paragraph reports one T cell receptor beta chain. Researchers took blood at baseline, on cycle 4 day 1, and on cycle 7 day 1. This specimen belongs to a study of OX40 agonist ivuxolimab in advanced cancers. Study-level background: The drug used for patients, ivuxolimab, was an agonistic anti-OX40 (CD134) antibody. At doses from 0.01 to 10 mg/kg, patients were given intravenous ivuxolimab every 2 weeks. Dose-escalation patients had hepatocellular carcinoma, melanoma, renal cell or head and neck cancer.

This CDR3 spans 14 amino acids. CDR1 and CDR2 from the germline V gene are MNHNY and SVGAGI (reference sequence). Germline trimming cut 5 bases from V and 4 bases from J; bases unmatched to any gene: 7. The protocol was immunoSEQ multiplex PCR, while the TCRdb copy is restricted to in-frame clones and leaves out a portion. The data show approximately 57,000 clones, more than 80% seen once. J is TRBJ1-2 and V is TRBV6-6, with 7 bases identical to TRBD1. The sample here was CD4+ or CD8+ T cells sorted from blood, taken in a trial of the OX40 agonist ivuxolimab. The receptor's source is an adult with an advanced solid tumor such as melanoma, head and neck, liver or kidney cancer. The CDR3 sequence is CASSLRGPGYGYTF. CDR3 bases: TGTGCCAGCAGTCTTAGGGGGCCTGGCTATGGCTACACCTTC.